This T cell receptor (beta chain) was retrieved from a study of T cell responses to AZD1222 COVID-19 vaccine. General study points: Sampled repertoires all dated from after the peak T cell response.

Trimming shortened V by 2 bases and J by 8 bases, and 7 bases separated the two germline ends. The CDR3 is 13 amino acids. This clone was seen only once. Its antigen is unidentified. Assay: immunoSEQ multiplex PCR; the TCRdb copy retains only in-frame clones and omits some. The sample lists around 200,000 clones; 80% to 95% were seen once. J is TRBJ1-6 and V is TRBV12-3 or TRBV12-4; D call uncertain. The TCR sequence derives from an adult in good health. The sequencing used peripheral blood, collected on day 0 of AZD1222 vaccination. CDR3 DNA sequence: TGTGCCAGCAGTTTAAACCCGGATTCACCCCTCCACTTT. Residues: CASSLNPDSPLHF.